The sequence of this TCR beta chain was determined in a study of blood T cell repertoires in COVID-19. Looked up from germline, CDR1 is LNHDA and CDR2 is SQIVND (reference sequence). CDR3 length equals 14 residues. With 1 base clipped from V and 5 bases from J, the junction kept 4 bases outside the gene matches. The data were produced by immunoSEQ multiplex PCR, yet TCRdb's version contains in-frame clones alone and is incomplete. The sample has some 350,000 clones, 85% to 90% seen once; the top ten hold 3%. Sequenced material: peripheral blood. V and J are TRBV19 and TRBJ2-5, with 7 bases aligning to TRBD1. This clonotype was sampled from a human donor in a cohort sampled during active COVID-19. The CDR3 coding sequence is TGTGCCAGTAGTATAGCAGGGGGTTGGGAGACCCAGTACTTC. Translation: CASSIAGGWETQYF.